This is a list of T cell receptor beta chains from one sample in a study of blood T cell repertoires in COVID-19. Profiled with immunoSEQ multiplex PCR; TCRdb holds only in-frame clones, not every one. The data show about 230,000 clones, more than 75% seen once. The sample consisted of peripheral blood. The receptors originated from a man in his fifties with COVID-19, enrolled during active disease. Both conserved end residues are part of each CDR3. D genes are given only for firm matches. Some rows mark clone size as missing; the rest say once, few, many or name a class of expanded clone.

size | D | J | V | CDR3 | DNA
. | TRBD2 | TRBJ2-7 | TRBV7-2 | CASSLEWTSIYEQYF | TGTGCCAGCAGCTTAGAGTGGACTAGTATCTACGAGCAGTACTTC
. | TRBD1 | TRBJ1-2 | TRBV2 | CASSELTGQGFYGYTF | TGTGCCAGCAGTGAACTTACAGGACAGGGGTTCTATGGCTACACCTTC
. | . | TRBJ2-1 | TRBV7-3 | CASSLPSFNEQFF | TGTGCCAGCAGCTTACCTAGCTTCAATGAGCAGTTCTTC
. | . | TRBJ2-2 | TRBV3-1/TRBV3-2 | CASSQGGGNTGELFF | TGTGCCAGCAGCCAGGGAGGGGGTAACACCGGGGAGCTGTTTTTT
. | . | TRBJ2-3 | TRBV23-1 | CASSLRRPDTQYF | TGCGCCAGCAGCCTCAGGAGGCCAGATACGCAGTATTTT
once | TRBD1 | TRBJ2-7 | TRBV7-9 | CASSLWDRGISYEQYF | TGTGCCAGCAGCTTATGGGACAGGGGTATCTCCTACGAGCAGTACTTC
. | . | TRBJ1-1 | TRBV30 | CAWRPQTGPNTEAFF | TGTGCCTGGAGACCCCAGACAGGCCCGAACACTGAAGCTTTCTTT
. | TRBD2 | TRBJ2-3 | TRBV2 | CASSGSGGAFRTDTQYF | TGTGCCAGCAGTGGTAGCGGGGGGGCCTTTCGAACAGATACGCAGTATTTT
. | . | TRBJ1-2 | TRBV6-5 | CASSYDSTNYGYTF | TGTGCCAGCAGCTACGACAGTACGAACTATGGCTACACCTTC
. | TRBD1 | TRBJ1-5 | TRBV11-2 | CASSLGQGPNQPQHF | TGTGCCAGCAGTTTAGGACAGGGGCCCAATCAGCCCCAGCATTTT
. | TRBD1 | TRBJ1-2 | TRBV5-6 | CASSFTWGQGYTF | TGTGCCAGCAGCTTTACGTGGGGACAGGGCTACACCTTC
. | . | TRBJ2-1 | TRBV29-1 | CSVEDQGSYNEQFF | TGCAGCGTTGAAGACCAGGGCTCCTACAATGAGCAGTTCTTC
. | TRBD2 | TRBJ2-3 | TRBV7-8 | CASQLRASGQSTDTQYF | TGTGCCAGCCAGCTTAGGGCTAGCGGGCAGAGCACAGATACGCAGTATTTT
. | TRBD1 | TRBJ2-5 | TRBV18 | CASSPGTVYQETQYF | TGTGCCAGCTCACCCGGGACAGTGTACCAAGAGACCCAGTACTTC
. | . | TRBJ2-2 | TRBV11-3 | CASSPGFGTGELFF | TGTGCCAGCAGCCCCGGTTTCGGCACCGGGGAGCTGTTTTTT
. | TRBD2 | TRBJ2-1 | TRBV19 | CASSIGLANEQFF | TGTGCCAGTAGTATAGGACTAGCCAATGAGCAGTTCTTC
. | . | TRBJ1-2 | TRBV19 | CASSPTGNYGYTF | TGTGCCAGTAGTCCTACAGGGAACTATGGCTACACCTTC
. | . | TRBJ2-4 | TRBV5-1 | CASSLTGTQNIQYF | TGCGCCAGCAGCTTGACAGGGACCCAAAACATTCAGTACTTC
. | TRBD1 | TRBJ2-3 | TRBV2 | CASSDRLSTDTQYF | TGTGCCAGTTCGGACAGGTTAAGCACAGATACGCAGTATTTT
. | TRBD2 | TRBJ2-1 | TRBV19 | CASSRMMAGAYNEQFF | TGTGCCAGTAGCCGTATGATGGCGGGAGCCTACAATGAGCAGTTCTTC
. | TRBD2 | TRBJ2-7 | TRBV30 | CAWSVPGLAIYEQYF | TGTGCCTGGAGCGTCCCGGGACTAGCGATCTACGAGCAGTACTTC
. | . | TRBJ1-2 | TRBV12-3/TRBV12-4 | CASRRGYGYTF | TGTGCCAGCAGGAGGGGGTATGGCTACACCTTC
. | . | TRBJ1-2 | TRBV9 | CASSVELGARGYTF | TGTGCCAGCAGCGTAGAACTGGGGGCGCGGGGCTACACCTTC
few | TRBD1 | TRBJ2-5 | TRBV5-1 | CASSLLPGGLETQYF | TGCGCCAGCAGCTTGTTACCAGGGGGCTTGGAGACCCAGTACTTC
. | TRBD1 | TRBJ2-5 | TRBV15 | CATSSRRTGRQETQYF | TGTGCCACCAGCAGTCGCCGGACAGGGAGGCAAGAGACCCAGTACTTC
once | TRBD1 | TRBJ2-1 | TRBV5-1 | CASSTPGQGYNEQFF | TGCGCCAGCAGCACCCCGGGACAGGGCTACAATGAGCAGTTCTTC
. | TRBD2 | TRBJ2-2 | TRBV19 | CASSIPLAGVGGELFF | TGTGCCAGTAGTATCCCTCTAGCGGGAGTTGGCGGGGAGCTGTTTTTT
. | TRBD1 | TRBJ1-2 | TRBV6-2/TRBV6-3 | CASSKGQGALIGYTF | TGTGCCAGCAGCAAAGGACAGGGGGCGCTTATAGGCTACACCTTC
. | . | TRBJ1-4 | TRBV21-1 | CASSKDGLGIGEKLFF | TGTGCCAGCAGCAAAGATGGCCTCGGAATCGGGGAAAAACTGTTTTTT
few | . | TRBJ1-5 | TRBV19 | CASSISSNQPQHF | TGTGCCAGTAGTATTTCGTCTAATCAGCCCCAGCATTTT
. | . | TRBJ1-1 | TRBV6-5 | CASKTTGNTEAFF | TGTGCCAGCAAGACAACAGGTAACACTGAAGCTTTCTTT
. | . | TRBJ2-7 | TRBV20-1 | CSASHSTGTPYEQYF | TGCAGTGCTAGTCACTCTACTGGGACACCATACGAGCAGTACTTC
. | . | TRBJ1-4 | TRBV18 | CASSPPLTTNEKLFF | TGTGCCAGCTCACCCCCTTTAACAACTAATGAAAAACTGTTTTTT
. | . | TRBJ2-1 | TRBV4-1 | CASSQVPGRERYNEQFF | TGCGCCAGCAGCCAAGTGCCGGGGAGAGAGAGATACAATGAGCAGTTCTTC
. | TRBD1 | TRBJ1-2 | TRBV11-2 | CASSSELRTGNYGYTF | TGTGCCAGCAGCTCCGAGCTCCGGACAGGGAACTATGGCTACACCTTC
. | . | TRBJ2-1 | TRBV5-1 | CASSLVQGNEQFF | TGCGCCAGCAGCTTGGTTCAGGGCAATGAGCAGTTCTTC
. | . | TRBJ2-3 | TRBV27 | CASSLDLPGTQYF | TGTGCCAGCAGTTTAGACCTCCCGGGGACGCAGTATTTT
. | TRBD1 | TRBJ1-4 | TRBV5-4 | CASSTDRGRLFF | TGTGCCAGCAGTACCGACAGGGGAAGGCTGTTTTTT
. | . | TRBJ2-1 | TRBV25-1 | CASSALPGTIGGNEQFF | TGTGCCAGCAGTGCCCTTCCCGGGACCATTGGGGGGAATGAGCAGTTCTTC
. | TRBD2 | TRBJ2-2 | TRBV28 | CASSTDTRGAGELFF | TGTGCCAGCAGTACGGACACCCGGGGGGCCGGGGAGCTGTTTTTT
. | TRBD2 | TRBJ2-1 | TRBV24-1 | CATSEPAGGPGNEQFF | TGTGCCACCAGTGAGCCAGCGGGGGGGCCGGGAAATGAGCAGTTCTTC
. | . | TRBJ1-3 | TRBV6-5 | CASQPGTSGNTIYF | TGTGCCAGCCAACCGGGAACCTCTGGAAACACCATATATTTT
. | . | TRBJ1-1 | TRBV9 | CASSVEAYRENTEAFF | TGTGCCAGCAGCGTAGAAGCGTACAGGGAGAACACTGAAGCTTTCTTT
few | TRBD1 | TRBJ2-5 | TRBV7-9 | CASSETGGGETQYF | TGTGCCAGCAGCGAGACAGGGGGCGGAGAGACCCAGTACTTC
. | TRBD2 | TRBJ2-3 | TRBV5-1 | CASSLVPGLAGGKDTQYF | TGCGCCAGCAGCTTGGTTCCGGGACTAGCGGGAGGGAAAGATACGCAGTATTTT
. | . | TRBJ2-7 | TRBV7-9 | CASSSRISYEQYF | TGTGCCAGCAGCTCCAGGATCTCCTACGAGCAGTACTTC
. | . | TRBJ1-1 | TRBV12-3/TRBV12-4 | CASSFGTRHEAFF | TGTGCCAGCAGTTTCGGGACTCGGCATGAAGCTTTCTTT
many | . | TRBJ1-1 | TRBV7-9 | CASSLQGNTEAFF | TGTGCCAGCAGCTTACAGGGGAACACTGAAGCTTTCTTT
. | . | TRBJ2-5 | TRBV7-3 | CASSQTGAGQETQYF | TGTGCCAGCAGCCAGACCGGAGCAGGGCAAGAGACCCAGTACTTC
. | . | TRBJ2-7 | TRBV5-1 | CASSLAGGSVTYEQYF | TGCGCCAGCAGCTTGGCGGGTGGGAGCGTAACGTACGAGCAGTACTTC
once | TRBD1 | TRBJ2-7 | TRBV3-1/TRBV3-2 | CASSQDPWTGAEQYF | TGTGCCAGCAGCCAAGATCCCTGGACAGGGGCCGAGCAGTACTTC
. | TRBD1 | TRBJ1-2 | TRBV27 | CASSATGGSYGYTF | TGTGCCAGCAGTGCGACAGGGGGCAGCTATGGCTACACCTTC
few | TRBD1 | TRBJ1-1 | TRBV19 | CASRKPTNRDREAFF | TGTGCCAGTAGAAAACCCACGAACCGGGACAGGGAAGCTTTCTTT
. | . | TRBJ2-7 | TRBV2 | CASGRTSPYEQYF | TGTGCCAGCGGGAGGACCTCACCCTACGAGCAGTACTTC
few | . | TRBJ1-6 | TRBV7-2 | CASGGVINSPLHF | TGTGCCAGCGGGGGGGTAATCAATTCACCCCTCCACTTT